This TCR beta chain was observed in a study of breast tumors, draining lymph nodes, adjacent tissues. Using its own MiXCR run on the multiplex PCR reads, TCRdb lists one record per CDR3 protein. The sample shows about 300,000 distinct CDR3 sequences, around 30% of them seen only once. Study-level points and caveats: Tumor T cell lymph node origin was a supported hypothesis, not proven. Tumors had less TCR diversity than lymph nodes, more than nontumor tissue.

In its sample, this clonotype was seen a few times. Its specificity is unknown. A much more abundant neighbour one base away suggests this may be a read error. There are 14 residues in the CDR3. Per the germline V gene, CDR1 is MNHNS and CDR2 is SASEGT. The J segment lost 5 bases and the V segment lost 7 bases, leaving 7 bases of the junction unmatched. Axillary draining lymph nodes of breast cancer patients supplied the node samples. The chain combines TRBV6-1 with TRBJ2-7; TRBD2 agrees at 11 bases. Material for sequencing was axillary lymph node tissue. The source of this sequence is a female donor with breast cancer. Some clones in this sample may be carry-over from other donors' samples. Here the CDR3 reads CASKLPLAGDEQYF. The CDR3 DNA reads as TGTGCCAGCAAGCTCCCACTAGCGGGAGACGAGCAGTACTTC.